The 3 T cell receptor beta chains below come from one sample, sequenced in a study of cytomegalovirus exposure and HLA in healthy donors (dated by TCRdb to 2016 to 2017). The library was prepared using the immunoSEQ multiplex PCR assay. The multiplex PCR relied on a mix of 60 forward primers for TCR Vbeta segments and 13 reverse primers for TCR Jbeta segments. TCRdb stores this immuneACCESS table with in-frame sequences only. Part of the clones is absent; in the studies checked, under half of the shortfall reflects unresolved V genes, and no reason is known for the rest. Here the sample has more than 65,000 clones; approximately 80% occur a single time. The ten top clones hold 2.5% to 3.5% of the sample. Sequencing was done on a sample of PBMCs. These receptors were collected from a middle-aged man in good health and CMV-seronegative.

V is TRBV29-1 and J is TRBJ2-1, with 10 bases aligning to TRBD1. CDR1 and CDR2 (germline): SQVTM, ANQGSEA. The V gene end was trimmed by 8 bases and the J gene end by 6 bases; junction bases not matched to a gene: 10. The CDR3 runs 14 residues. Written as DNA, the CDR3 is TGCAGCACAGAAGGGGACAGGGGTGGCAATGAGCAGTTCTTC. It encodes CSTEGDRGGNEQFF.

The chain links TRBV7-3 to TRBJ2-5; 8 nucleotides agree with TRBD2. The ends lost 6 bases at V and 9 bases at J; junction bases unmatched: 9. Germline assignment: CDR1 SGHTA and CDR2 FQGTGA. This CDR3 comprises 13 residues. CDR3 coding DNA: TGTGCCAGCAGTCTTGGGCCCGGGAGGGCCCAGTACTTC. Translation gives CASSLGPGRAQYF.

The chain combines TRBV5-4 with TRBJ2-7; D is unclear. The CDR3 runs to 14 residues. With 1 base removed from V and 3 bases from J, the gap between germline ends came to 11 bases. Germline CDR1 reads SGHNT; CDR2 reads YYREEE (reference sequence). This CDR3 is CASSLKAKYYEQYF. The CDR3 coding sequence is TGTGCCAGCAGCTTGAAAGCGAAGTACTACGAGCAGTACTTC.